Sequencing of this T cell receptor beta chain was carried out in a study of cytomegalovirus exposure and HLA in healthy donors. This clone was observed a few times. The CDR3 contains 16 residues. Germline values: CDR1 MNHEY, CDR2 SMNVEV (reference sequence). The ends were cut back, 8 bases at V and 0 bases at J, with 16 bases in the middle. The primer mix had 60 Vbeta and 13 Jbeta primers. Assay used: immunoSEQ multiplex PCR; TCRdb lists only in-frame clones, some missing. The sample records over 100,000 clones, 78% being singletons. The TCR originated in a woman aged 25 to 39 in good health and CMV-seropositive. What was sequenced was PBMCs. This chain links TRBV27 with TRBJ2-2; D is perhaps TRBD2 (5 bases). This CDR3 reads CASGRKAVSNTGELFF. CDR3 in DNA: TGTGCCAGCGGACGGAAAGCGGTCTCGAACACCGGGGAGCTGTTTTTT.